This TCR beta chain was sequenced for a study of blood T cell repertoires in COVID-19. A single count supports this clone. Trimming removed 3 bases from V and 2 bases from J; junction bases left unmatched: 8. The CDR3 consists of 17 residues. CDR1 and CDR2 (germline): MRHNA, SNTAGT. Measured with immunoSEQ multiplex PCR; TCRdb has only the in-frame clones, and not every one. The table shows 40,000 to 55,000 clones, with 85% to 95% occurring only once. The sequence was obtained from a woman older than 75 with acute or convalescent COVID-19. Material: peripheral blood. V and J are TRBV6-4 and TRBJ2-7; 12 bases line up with TRBD2. CDR3 protein: CASSEIRPSGRAYEQYF. The CDR3 coding sequence is TGTGCCAGCAGTGAAATTCGCCCTAGCGGGAGGGCCTACGAGCAGTACTTC.